The following is a T cell receptor beta chain sequence with its context. Its antigen is as yet unknown. The source of the sample is a study of T-cell reconstitution after alpha-beta-depleted transplantation in children. Study-wide findings and caveats: After transplant, at about two months, alpha-beta T cells were reportedly derived from several hundred expanded graft clones.

In germline, CDR1 is SGHKS, CDR2 YYEKEE (reference sequence). The CDR3 extends over 14 amino acids. V shed 1 base and J shed 4 bases, with 11 bases lying between them. It was with unique molecular identifiers that the TCRbeta library was prepared. Via MiXCR, TCRdb re-called the PCR reads, giving one row per CDR3 protein. The table includes 70,000 to 95,000 distinct CDR3 sequences, 15% to 18% detected once. The sequence was collected from a male patient between 2 and 9 years old who had a stem cell transplant for acute lymphoblastic leukemia, so the T cells may come from the graft donor. V is TRBV5-5 and J is TRBJ1-2; maybe TRBD1 (5 bases). The material was PBMCs, mostly from graft donor cells, obtained 180 days after TCRalphabeta/CD19-depleted stem cell transplant. The CDR3 loop reads CASSLRRGGYGYTF. The DNA for the CDR3 is TGTGCCAGCAGCTTGCGGAGGGGCGGCTATGGCTACACCTTC.